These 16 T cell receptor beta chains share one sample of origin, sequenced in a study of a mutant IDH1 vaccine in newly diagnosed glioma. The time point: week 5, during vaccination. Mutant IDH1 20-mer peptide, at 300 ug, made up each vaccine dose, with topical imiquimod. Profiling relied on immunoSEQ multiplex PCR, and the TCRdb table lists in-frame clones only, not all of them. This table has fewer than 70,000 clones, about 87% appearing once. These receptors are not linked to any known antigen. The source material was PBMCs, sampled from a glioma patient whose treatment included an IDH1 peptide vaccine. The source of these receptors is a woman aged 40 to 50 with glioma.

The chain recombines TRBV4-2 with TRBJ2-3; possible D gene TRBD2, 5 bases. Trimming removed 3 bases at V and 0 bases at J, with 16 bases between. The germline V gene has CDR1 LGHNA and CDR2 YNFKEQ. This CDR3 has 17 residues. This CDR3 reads CASSHPPGKGSTDTQYF. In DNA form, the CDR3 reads TGTGCCAGCAGCCACCCTCCGGGGAAGGGAAGCACAGATACGCAGTATTTT.

In DNA form, the CDR3 reads TGTGCCAGCAGCTTGACAGGGGTTGGAGGAATGCACACTGAAGCTTTCTTT. Amino acid sequence: CASSLTGVGGMHTEAFF. This chain connects TRBV7-9 to TRBJ1-1, with 8 nucleotides matching TRBD1. In germline, CDR1 is SEHNR, CDR2 FQNEAQ (reference sequence). This CDR3 has 17 amino acids. V shed 3 bases, J shed 3 bases, and the junction held 12 bases outside the gene matches.

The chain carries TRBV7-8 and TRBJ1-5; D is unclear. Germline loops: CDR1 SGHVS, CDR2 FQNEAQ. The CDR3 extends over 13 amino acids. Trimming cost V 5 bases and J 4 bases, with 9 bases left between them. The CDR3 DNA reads TGTGCCAGCAGCGGCCAGATGAATCAGCCCCAGCATTTT. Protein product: CASSGQMNQPQHF.

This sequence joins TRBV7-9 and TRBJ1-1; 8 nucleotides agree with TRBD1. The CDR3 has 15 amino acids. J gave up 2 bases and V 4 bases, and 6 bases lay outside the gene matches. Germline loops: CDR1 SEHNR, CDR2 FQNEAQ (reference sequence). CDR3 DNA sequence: TGTGCCAGCAGCTCTGGACAGGGTAGCAACACTGAAGCTTTCTTT. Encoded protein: CASSSGQGSNTEAFF. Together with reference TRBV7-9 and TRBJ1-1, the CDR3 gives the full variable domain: DTGVSQNPRHKITKRGQNVTFRCDPISEHNRLYWYRQTLGQGPEFLTYFQNEAQLEKSRLLSDRFSAERPKGSFSTLEIQRTEQGDSAMYLCASSSGQGSNTEAFFGQGTRLTVV.

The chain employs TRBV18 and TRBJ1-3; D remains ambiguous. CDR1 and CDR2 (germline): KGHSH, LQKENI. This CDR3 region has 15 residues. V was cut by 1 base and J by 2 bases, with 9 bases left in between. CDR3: CASSPQMDAGNTIYF. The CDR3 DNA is TGTGCCAGCTCACCACAGATGGATGCTGGAAACACCATATATTTT.

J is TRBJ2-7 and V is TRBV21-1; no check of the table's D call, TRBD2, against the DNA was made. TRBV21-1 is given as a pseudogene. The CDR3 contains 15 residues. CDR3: CASSKGAGGQSEQYF. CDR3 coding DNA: TGTGCCAGCAGCAAAGGTGCGGGAGGGCAGAGCGAGCAGTACTTC.

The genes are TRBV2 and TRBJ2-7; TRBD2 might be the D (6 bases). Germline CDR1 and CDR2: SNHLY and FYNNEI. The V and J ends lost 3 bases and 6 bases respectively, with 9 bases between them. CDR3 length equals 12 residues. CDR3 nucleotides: TGTGCCAGCAGTGAGTGGGACTTCGAGCAGTACTTC. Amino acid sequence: CASSEWDFEQYF.

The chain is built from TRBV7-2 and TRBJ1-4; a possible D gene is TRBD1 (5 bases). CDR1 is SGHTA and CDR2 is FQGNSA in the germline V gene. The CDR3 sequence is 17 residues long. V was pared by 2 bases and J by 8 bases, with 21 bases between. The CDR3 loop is CASSLSGTLGVREKLFF. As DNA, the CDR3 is TGTGCCAGCAGCTTATCGGGGACTCTGGGGGTACGGGAAAAACTGTTTTTT.

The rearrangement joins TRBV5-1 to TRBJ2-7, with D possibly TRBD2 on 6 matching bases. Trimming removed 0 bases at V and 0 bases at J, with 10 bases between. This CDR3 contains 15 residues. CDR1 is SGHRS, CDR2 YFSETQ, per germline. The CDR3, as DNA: TGCGCCAGCAGCTTGGCTAGCGCGAGCTCCTACGAGCAGTACTTC. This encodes CASSLASASSYEQYF. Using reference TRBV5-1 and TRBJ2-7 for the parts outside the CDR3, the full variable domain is KAGVTQTPRYLIKTRGQQVTLSCSPISGHRSVSWYQQTPGQGLQFLFEYFSETQRNKGNFPGRFSGRQFSNSRSEMNVSTLELGDSALYLCASSLASASSYEQYFGPGTRLTVT.

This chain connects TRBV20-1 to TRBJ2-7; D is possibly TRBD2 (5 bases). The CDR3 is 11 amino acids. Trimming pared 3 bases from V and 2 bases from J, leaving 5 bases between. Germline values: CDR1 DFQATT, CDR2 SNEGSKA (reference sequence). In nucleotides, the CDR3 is TGCAGTGCTAGGAGGGCCTACGAGCAGTACTTC. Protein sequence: CSARRAYEQYF.

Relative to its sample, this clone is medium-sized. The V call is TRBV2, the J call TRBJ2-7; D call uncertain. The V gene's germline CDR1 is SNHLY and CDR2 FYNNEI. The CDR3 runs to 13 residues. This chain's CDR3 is CATTGLDSYEQYF. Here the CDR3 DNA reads TGTGCTACAACCGGGCTAGATTCCTACGAGCAGTACTTC.

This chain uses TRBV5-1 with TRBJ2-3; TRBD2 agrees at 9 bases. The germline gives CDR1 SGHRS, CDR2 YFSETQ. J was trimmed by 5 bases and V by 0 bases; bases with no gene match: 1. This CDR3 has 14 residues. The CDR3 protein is CASSLGGRGDTQYF. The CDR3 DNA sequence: TGCGCCAGCAGCTTGGGCGGGAGGGGAGATACGCAGTATTTT. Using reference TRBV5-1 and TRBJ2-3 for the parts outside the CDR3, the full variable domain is KAGVTQTPRYLIKTRGQQVTLSCSPISGHRSVSWYQQTPGQGLQFLFEYFSETQRNKGNFPGRFSGRQFSNSRSEMNVSTLELGDSALYLCASSLGGRGDTQYFGPGTRLTVL.

This CDR3 is CASSSNRGRNEAFF. The CDR3 nucleotides read TGTGCCAGCAGCTCAAACAGGGGTAGGAATGAAGCTTTCTTT. The chain uses TRBV7-9 and TRBJ1-1, with 7 bases that match TRBD1. J gave up 7 bases and V 4 bases, and 9 bases lay outside the gene matches. Germline V gene lookup returns CDR1 SEHNR and CDR2 FQNEAQ (reference sequence). The CDR3 spans 14 residues.

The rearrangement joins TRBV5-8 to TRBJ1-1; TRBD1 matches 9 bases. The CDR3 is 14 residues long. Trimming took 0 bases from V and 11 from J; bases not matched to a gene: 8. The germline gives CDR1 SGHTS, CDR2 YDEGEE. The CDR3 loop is CASSLGGQGRLAFF. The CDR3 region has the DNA TGTGCCAGCAGCTTGGGGGGACAGGGTCGTCTCGCTTTCTTT. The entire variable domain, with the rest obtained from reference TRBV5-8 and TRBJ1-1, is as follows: EAGVTQSPTHLIKTRGQQATLRCSPISGHTSVYWYQQALGLGLQFLLWYDEGEERNRGNFPPRFSGRQFPNYSSELNVNALELEDSALYLCASSLGGQGRLAFFGQGTRLTVV.

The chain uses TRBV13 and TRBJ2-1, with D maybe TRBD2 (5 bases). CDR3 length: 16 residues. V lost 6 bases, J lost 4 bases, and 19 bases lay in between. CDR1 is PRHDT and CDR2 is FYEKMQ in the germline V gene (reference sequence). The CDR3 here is CASSQSLGLAYNEQFF. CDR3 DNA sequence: TGTGCCAGCAGTCAGTCTCTAGGGCTAGCTTACAATGAGCAGTTCTTC.

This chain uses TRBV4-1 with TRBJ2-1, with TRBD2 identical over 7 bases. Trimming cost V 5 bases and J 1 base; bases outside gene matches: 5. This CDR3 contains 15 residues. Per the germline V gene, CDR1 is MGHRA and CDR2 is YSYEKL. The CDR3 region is CASSALSGSYNEQFF. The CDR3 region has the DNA TGCGCCAGCAGCGCCCTTAGCGGGTCCTACAATGAGCAGTTCTTC.